Each of the 2 T cell receptor beta chains below was sequenced from the same sample in a study of blood T cell repertoires in COVID-19. Some clones are missing from TCRdb's copy, which holds only in-frame ones; the method was immunoSEQ multiplex PCR. The sample holds about 310,000 clones, 90% seen once. Input material: peripheral blood. These receptors all stem from a woman in her forties with COVID-19, enrolled during active disease.

V and J are TRBV7-9 and TRBJ1-1, with 7 bases matching TRBD1. Germline CDR1 is SEHNR and CDR2 is FQNEAQ (reference sequence). The CDR3 is 19 amino acids. V lost 5 bases and J lost 1; bases outside the gene matches: 19. The CDR3 bases are TGTGCCAGCAGCCGAGGACGACAGGGAGGCTTCCTTTCGAACACTGAAGCTTTCTTT. Protein product: CASSRGRQGGFLSNTEAFF.

In this sample, this clone turned up a few times. V gene TRBV18 combines with J gene TRBJ2-1; unclear D gene. The CDR3 contains 15 residues. Trimming left V 0 bases short and J 5 bases short, with 11 bases between. The germline V gene has CDR1 KGHSH and CDR2 LQKENI. The chain's CDR3 is CASSPPARVHNEQFF. DNA of the CDR3: TGTGCCAGCTCACCACCGGCACGGGTACACAATGAGCAGTTCTTC.